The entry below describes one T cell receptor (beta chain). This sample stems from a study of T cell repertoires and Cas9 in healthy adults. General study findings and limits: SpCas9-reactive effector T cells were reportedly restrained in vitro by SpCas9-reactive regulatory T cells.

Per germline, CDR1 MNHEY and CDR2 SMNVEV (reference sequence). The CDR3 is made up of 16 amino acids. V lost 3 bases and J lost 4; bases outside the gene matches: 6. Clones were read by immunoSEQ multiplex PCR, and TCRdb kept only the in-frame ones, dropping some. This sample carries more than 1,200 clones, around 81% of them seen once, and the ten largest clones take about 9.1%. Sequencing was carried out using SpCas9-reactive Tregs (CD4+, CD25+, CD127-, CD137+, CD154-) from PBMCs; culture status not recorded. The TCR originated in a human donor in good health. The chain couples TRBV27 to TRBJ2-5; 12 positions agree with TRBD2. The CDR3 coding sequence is TGTGCCAGCAGTTTGTCACTAGCGGGAGGACGAGAGACCCAGTACTTC. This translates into CASSLSLAGGRETQYF.